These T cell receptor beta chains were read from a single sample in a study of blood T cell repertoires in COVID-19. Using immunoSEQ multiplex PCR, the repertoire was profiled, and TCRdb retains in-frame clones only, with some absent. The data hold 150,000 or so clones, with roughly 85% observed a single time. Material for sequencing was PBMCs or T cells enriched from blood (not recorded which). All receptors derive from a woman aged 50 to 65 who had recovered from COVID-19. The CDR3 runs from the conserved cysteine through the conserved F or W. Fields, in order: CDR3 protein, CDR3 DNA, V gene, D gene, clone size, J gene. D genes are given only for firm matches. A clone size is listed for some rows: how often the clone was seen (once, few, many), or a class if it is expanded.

CDR3aa: CASSQLAGGGDTQYF; CDR3nt: TGCGCCAGCAGCCAGCTAGCGGGAGGGGGAGATACGCAGTATTTT; v_gene: TRBV4-3; d_gene: TRBD2; abundance: once; j_gene: TRBJ2-3
CDR3aa: CASSSTGTVKNIQYF; CDR3nt: TGTGCCAGCAGCTCCACCGGGACAGTCAAAAACATTCAGTACTTC; v_gene: TRBV6-2/TRBV6-3; d_gene: TRBD1; abundance: once; j_gene: TRBJ2-4
CDR3aa: CACTNYNEQFF; CDR3nt: TGTGCCTGCACCAACTACAATGAGCAGTTCTTC; v_gene: TRBV5-4; d_gene: -; abundance: -; j_gene: TRBJ2-1
CDR3aa: CASSEGNSVYGYTF; CDR3nt: TGTGCCAGCAGCGAGGGGAACAGTGTCTATGGCTACACCTTC; v_gene: TRBV9; d_gene: -; abundance: -; j_gene: TRBJ1-2
CDR3aa: CSVESTGGGYGYTF; CDR3nt: TGCAGCGTTGAATCGACAGGGGGGGGCTATGGCTACACCTTC; v_gene: TRBV29-1; d_gene: TRBD1; abundance: -; j_gene: TRBJ1-2
CDR3aa: CASSQSILALENEQFF; CDR3nt: TGCGCCAGCAGCCAGAGTATACTAGCGCTCGAGAATGAGCAGTTCTTC; v_gene: TRBV4-3; d_gene: TRBD2; abundance: -; j_gene: TRBJ2-1
CDR3aa: CASSTDREETQYF; CDR3nt: TGTGCCAGCAGTACAGACAGGGAAGAGACCCAGTACTTC; v_gene: TRBV28; d_gene: TRBD1; abundance: -; j_gene: TRBJ2-5
CDR3aa: CASSRGGGTDTQYF; CDR3nt: TGTGCCAGCAGCCGCGGGGGGGGGACAGATACGCAGTATTTT; v_gene: TRBV28; d_gene: TRBD2; abundance: -; j_gene: TRBJ2-3
CDR3aa: CAWSVRGLAGPQETQYF; CDR3nt: TGTGCCTGGAGTGTACGGGGACTAGCGGGTCCGCAAGAGACCCAGTACTTC; v_gene: TRBV30; d_gene: TRBD2; abundance: -; j_gene: TRBJ2-5
CDR3aa: CASSVLGGVYNEQFF; CDR3nt: TGTGCCAGCAGCGTACTTGGGGGCGTATACAATGAGCAGTTCTTC; v_gene: TRBV7-9; d_gene: -; abundance: -; j_gene: TRBJ2-1
CDR3aa: CSARQAPPVDEQFF; CDR3nt: TGCAGCGCCCGACAGGCTCCCCCCGTCGATGAGCAGTTCTTC; v_gene: TRBV29-1; d_gene: -; abundance: -; j_gene: TRBJ2-1
CDR3aa: CASSPPGRTEAFF; CDR3nt: TGTGCCAGCTCACCACCGGGGAGGACTGAAGCTTTCTTT; v_gene: TRBV18; d_gene: -; abundance: once; j_gene: TRBJ1-1
CDR3aa: CASSEAAGFGNTIYF; CDR3nt: TGTGCCAGCAGTGAAGCGGCAGGATTTGGAAACACCATATATTTT; v_gene: TRBV2; d_gene: -; abundance: -; j_gene: TRBJ1-3
CDR3aa: CASSLTSGGTDTQYF; CDR3nt: TGTGCCAGCAGCTTAACTAGCGGGGGCACAGATACGCAGTATTTT; v_gene: TRBV7-9; d_gene: TRBD2; abundance: -; j_gene: TRBJ2-3
CDR3aa: CASSEPGGDENTEAFF; CDR3nt: TGTGCCAGCAGTGAACCCGGGGGGGACGAGAACACTGAAGCTTTCTTT; v_gene: TRBV6-1; d_gene: -; abundance: -; j_gene: TRBJ1-1
CDR3aa: CASRPGDRRLGYTF; CDR3nt: TGTGCCAGCAGGCCAGGGGACAGGAGGCTTGGCTACACCTTC; v_gene: TRBV28; d_gene: TRBD1; abundance: -; j_gene: TRBJ1-2
CDR3aa: CASSSAGTGEGKLFF; CDR3nt: TGTGCCAGCAGTTCTGCCGGGACAGGGGAGGGAAAACTGTTTTTT; v_gene: TRBV6-5; d_gene: TRBD1; abundance: -; j_gene: TRBJ1-4
CDR3aa: CAWNGGADTQYF; CDR3nt: TGTGCCTGGAACGGGGGTGCAGATACGCAGTATTTT; v_gene: TRBV30; d_gene: -; abundance: -; j_gene: TRBJ2-3
CDR3aa: CASSVARGGGYTF; CDR3nt: TGTGCCAGCAGCGTAGCCCGGGGAGGGGGCTACACCTTC; v_gene: TRBV9; d_gene: -; abundance: once; j_gene: TRBJ1-2
CDR3aa: CASSIYPNTEAFF; CDR3nt: TGTGCCAGCAGTATATATCCGAACACTGAAGCTTTCTTT; v_gene: TRBV6-4; d_gene: -; abundance: -; j_gene: TRBJ1-1